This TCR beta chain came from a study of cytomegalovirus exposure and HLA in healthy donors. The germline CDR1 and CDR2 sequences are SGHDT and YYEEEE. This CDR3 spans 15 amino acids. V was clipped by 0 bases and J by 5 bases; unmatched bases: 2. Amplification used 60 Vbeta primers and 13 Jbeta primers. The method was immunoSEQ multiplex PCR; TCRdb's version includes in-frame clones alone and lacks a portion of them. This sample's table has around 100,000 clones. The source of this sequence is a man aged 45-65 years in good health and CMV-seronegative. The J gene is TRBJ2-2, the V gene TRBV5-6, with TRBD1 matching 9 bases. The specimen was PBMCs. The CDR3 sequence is CASSLEDRGTGELFF. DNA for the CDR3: TGTGCCAGCAGCTTGGAGGACAGGGGTACCGGGGAGCTGTTTTTT.